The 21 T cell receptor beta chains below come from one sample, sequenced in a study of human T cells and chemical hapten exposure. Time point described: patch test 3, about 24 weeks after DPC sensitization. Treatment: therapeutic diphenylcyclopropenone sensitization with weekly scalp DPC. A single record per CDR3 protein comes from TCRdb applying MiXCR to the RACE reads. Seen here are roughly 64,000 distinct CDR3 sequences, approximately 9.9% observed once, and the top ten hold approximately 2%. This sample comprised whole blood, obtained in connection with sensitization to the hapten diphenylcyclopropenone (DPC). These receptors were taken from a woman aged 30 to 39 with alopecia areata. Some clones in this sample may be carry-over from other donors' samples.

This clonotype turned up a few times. DNA for the CDR3: TGTGCCAGCTCCCAGTCTAGCGTTACGAACACCGGGGAGCTGTTTTTT. This codes for CASSQSSVTNTGELFF. The V and J genes are TRBV18 and TRBJ2-2, with D possibly TRBD2 on 6 matching bases. The germline V and J ends were trimmed by 6 bases and 0 bases, with 14 bases remaining between them. CDR1 and CDR2 (germline): KGHSH, LQKENI. CDR3 size: 16 residues.

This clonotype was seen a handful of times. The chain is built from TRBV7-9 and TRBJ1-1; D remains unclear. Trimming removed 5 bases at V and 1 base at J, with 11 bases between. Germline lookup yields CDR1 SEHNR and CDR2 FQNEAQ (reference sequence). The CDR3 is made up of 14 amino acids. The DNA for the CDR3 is TGTGCCAGCAGCAAAGGACTGGGGAACACTGAAGCTTTCTTT. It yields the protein CASSKGLGNTEAFF.

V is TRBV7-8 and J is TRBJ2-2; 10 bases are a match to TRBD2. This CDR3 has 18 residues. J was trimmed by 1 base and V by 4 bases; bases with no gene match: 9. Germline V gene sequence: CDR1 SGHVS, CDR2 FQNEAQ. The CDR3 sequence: CASSSVSSSGRNTGELFF. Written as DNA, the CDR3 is TGTGCCAGCAGCTCGGTCTCTTCTAGCGGGAGGAACACCGGGGAGCTGTTTTTT.

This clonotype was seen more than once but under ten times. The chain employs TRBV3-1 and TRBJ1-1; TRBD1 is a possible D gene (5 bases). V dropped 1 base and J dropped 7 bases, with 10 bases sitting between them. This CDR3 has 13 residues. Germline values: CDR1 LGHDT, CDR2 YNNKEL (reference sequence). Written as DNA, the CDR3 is TGTGCCAGCAGCCAAGGAGGAGGGGATGAAGCTTTCTTT. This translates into CASSQGGGDEAFF.

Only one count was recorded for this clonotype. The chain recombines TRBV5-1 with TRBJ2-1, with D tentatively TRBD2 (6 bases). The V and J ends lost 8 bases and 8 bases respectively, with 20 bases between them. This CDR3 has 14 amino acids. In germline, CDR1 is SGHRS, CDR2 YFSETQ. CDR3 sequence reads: CASMGRDFSHEQFF. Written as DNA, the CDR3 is TGCGCCAGTATGGGGCGGGATTTTTCCCATGAGCAGTTCTTC.

This CDR3 reads CASSVPKGANEKLFF. The CDR3 region has the DNA TGTGCCAGCAGCGTACCCAAGGGAGCTAATGAAAAACTGTTTTTT. This rearrangement joins TRBV5-5 to TRBJ1-4; no clear D gene. CDR3 length: 15 residues. V gave up 4 bases and J gave up 3 bases, with 13 bases separating them. Germline lookup yields CDR1 SGHKS and CDR2 YYEKEE (reference sequence).

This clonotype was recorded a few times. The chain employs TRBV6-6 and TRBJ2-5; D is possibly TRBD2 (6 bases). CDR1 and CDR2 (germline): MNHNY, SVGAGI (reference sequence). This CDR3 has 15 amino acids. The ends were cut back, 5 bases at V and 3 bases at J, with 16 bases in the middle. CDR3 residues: CASSEGPAGKETQYF. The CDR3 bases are TGTGCCAGCAGTGAAGGTCCTGCGGGAAAAGAGACCCAGTACTTC.

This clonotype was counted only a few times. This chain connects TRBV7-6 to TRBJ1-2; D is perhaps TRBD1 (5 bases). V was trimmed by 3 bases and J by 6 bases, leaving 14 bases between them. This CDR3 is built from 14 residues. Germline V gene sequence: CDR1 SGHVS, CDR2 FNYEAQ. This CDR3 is CASSLGPGRHGYTF. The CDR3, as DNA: TGTGCCAGCAGCTTGGGGCCAGGGAGGCATGGCTACACCTTC. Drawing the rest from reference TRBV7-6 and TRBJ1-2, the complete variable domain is GAGVSQSPRYKVTKRGQDVALRCDPISGHVSLYWYRQALGQGPEFLTYFNYEAQQDKSGLPNDRFSAERPEGSISTLTIQRTEQRDSAMYRCASSLGPGRHGYTFGSGTRLTVV.

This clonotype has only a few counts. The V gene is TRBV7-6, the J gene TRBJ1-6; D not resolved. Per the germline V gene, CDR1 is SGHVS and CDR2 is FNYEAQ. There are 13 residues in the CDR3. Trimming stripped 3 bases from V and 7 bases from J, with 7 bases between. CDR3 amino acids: CASSFKGNSPLHF. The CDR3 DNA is TGTGCCAGCAGCTTTAAGGGAAATTCACCCCTCCACTTT.

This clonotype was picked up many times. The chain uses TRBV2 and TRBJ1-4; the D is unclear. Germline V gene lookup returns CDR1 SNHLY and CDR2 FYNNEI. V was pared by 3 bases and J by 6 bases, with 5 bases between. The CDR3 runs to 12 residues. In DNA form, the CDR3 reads TGTGCCAGCAGTGACGGGGATGAAAAACTGTTTTTT. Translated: CASSDGDEKLFF.

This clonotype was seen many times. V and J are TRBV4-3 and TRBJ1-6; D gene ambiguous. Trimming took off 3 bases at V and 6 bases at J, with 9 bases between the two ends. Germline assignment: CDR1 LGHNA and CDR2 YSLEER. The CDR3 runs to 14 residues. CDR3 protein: CASSQSLGNSPLHF. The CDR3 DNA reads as TGCGCCAGCAGCCAGAGCCTGGGTAATTCACCCCTCCACTTT.

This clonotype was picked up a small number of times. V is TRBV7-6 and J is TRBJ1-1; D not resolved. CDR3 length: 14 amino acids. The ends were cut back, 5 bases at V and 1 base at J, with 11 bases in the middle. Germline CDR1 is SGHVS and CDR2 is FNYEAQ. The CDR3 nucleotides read TGTGCCAGCAGCAGCCCGACGGGGAACACTGAAGCTTTCTTT. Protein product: CASSSPTGNTEAFF.

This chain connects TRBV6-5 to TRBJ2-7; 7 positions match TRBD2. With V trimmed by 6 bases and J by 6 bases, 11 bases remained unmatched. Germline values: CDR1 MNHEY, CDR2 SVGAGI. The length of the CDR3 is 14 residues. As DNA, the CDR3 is TGTGCCAGCAGACCTAGCGGAAGGAACACCGAGCAGTACTTC. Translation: CASRPSGRNTEQYF.

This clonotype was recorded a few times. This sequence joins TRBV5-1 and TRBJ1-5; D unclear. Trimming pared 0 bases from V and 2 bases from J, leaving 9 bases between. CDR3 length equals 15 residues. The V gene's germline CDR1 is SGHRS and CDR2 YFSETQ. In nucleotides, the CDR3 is TGCGCCAGCAGCTTGGACGGGAGGGGCAATCAGCCCCAGCATTTT. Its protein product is CASSLDGRGNQPQHF.

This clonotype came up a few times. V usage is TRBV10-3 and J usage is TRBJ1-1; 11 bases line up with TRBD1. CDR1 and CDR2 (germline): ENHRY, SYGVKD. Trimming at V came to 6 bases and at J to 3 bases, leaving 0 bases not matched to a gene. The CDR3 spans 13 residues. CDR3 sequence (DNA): TGTGCCATCAGGGGACAGGGGGACACTGAAGCTTTCTTT. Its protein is CAIRGQGDTEAFF.

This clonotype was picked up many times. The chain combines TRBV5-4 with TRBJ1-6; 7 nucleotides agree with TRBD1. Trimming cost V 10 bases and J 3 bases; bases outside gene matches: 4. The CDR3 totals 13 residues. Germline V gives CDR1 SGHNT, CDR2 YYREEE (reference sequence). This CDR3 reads CAGGTDYNSPLHF. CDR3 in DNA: TGTGCCGGGGGGACAGACTATAATTCACCCCTCCACTTT. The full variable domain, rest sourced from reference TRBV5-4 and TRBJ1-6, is ETGVTQSPTHLIKTRGQQVTLRCSSQSGHNTVSWYQQALGQGPQFIFQYYREEENGRGNFPPRFSGLQFPNYSSELNVNALELDDSALYLCAGGTDYNSPLHFGNGTRLTVT.

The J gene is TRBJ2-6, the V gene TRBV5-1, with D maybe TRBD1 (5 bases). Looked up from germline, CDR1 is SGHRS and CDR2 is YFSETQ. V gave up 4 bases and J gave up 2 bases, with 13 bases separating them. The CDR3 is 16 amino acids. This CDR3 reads CASSATDSPGANVLTF. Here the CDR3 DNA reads TGCGCCAGCAGCGCTACCGACAGCCCTGGGGCCAACGTCCTGACTTTC. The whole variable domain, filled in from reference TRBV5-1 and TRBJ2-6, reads KAGVTQTPRYLIKTRGQQVTLSCSPISGHRSVSWYQQTPGQGLQFLFEYFSETQRNKGNFPGRFSGRQFSNSRSEMNVSTLELGDSALYLCASSATDSPGANVLTFGAGSRLTVL.

The CDR3 DNA reads TGTGCCAGCAGAAAACAGGGAGGTTATACTGAAGCTTTCTTT. Its protein is CASRKQGGYTEAFF. The J gene is TRBJ1-1, the V gene TRBV7-2; D might be TRBD1 (6 bases). This CDR3 is 14 amino acids long. V shed 6 bases and J shed 5 bases, with 16 bases lying between them. Germline values: CDR1 SGHTA, CDR2 FQGNSA. The full variable domain, rest sourced from reference TRBV7-2 and TRBJ1-1, is GAGVSQSPSNKVTEKGKDVELRCDPISGHTALYWYRQSLGQGLEFLIYFQGNSAPDKSGLPSDRFSAERTGGSVSTLTIQRTQQEDSAVYLCASRKQGGYTEAFFGQGTRLTVV.

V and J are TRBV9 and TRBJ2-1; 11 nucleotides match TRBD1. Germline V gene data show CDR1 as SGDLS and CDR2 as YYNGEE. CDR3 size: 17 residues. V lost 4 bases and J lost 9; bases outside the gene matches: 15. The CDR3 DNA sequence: TGTGCCAGCAGCCCCCGAGCCGGGACAGGGGGAGACGGTGAGCAGTTCTTC. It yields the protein CASSPRAGTGGDGEQFF.

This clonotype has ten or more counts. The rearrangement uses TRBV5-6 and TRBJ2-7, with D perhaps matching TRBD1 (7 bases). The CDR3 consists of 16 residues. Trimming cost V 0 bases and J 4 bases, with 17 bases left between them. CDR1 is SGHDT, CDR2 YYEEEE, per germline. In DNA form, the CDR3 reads TGTGCCAGCAGCTTGGTTAGGGTGACAGGGAGGTACGAGCAGTACTTC. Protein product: CASSLVRVTGRYEQYF.

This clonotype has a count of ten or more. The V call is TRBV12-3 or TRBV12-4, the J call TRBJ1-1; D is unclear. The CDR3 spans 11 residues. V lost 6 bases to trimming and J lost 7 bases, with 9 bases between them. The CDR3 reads CASSRSIEAFF. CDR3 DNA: TGTGCCAGCAGCAGAAGTATTGAAGCTTTCTTT.